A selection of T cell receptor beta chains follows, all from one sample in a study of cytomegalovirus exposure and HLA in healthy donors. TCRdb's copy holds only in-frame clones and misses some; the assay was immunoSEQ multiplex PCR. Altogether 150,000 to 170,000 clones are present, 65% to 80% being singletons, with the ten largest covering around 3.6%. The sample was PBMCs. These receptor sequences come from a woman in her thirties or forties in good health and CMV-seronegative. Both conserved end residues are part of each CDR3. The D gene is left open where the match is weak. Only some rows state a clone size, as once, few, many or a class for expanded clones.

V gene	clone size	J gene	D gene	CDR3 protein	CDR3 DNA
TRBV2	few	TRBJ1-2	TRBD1	CASSEAGGAPNYGYTF	TGTGCCAGCAGTGAAGCAGGGGGCGCTCCGAACTATGGCTACACCTTC
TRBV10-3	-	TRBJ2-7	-	CAISDQITYEQYF	TGTGCCATCAGTGACCAGATTACCTACGAGCAGTACTTC
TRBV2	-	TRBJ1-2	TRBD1	CANPRQGEYGYTF	TGTGCCAACCCTAGACAGGGGGAATATGGCTACACCTTC
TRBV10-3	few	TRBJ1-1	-	CAISGGVEAFF	TGTGCCATCAGTGGGGGGGTTGAAGCTTTCTTT
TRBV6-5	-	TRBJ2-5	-	CASRGREETQYF	TGTGCCAGCAGGGGCCGAGAAGAGACCCAGTACTTC
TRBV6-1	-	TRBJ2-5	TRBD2	CASSPPSGGKTQYF	TGTGCCAGCAGCCCCCCTAGCGGGGGAAAGACCCAGTACTTC
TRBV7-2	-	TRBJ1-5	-	CASSIDKIVVTQHF	TGTGCCAGCAGTATCGACAAGATCGTGGTGACCCAGCATTTT
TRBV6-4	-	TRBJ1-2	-	CASSEGGPNYGYTF	TGTGCCAGCAGTGAGGGGGGACCTAACTATGGCTACACCTTC
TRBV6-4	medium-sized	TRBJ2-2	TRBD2	CASSEGGGSHTGELFF	TGTGCCAGCAGTGAAGGCGGCGGGAGTCACACCGGGGAGCTGTTTTTT
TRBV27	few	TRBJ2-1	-	CASSLYTRGNNEQFF	TGTGCCAGCAGTTTATATACGAGGGGGAACAATGAGCAGTTCTTC
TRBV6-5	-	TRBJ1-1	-	CASSYSGGLDTEAFF	TGTGCCAGCAGTTACTCGGGGGGGCTCGACACTGAAGCTTTCTTT